This T cell receptor (beta chain) emerged from a study of OX40 agonist ivuxolimab in advanced cancers. V lost 3 bases and J lost 10; bases outside the gene matches: 3. The CDR3 consists of 12 residues. Germline V gene data show CDR1 as SGHNT and CDR2 as YENEEA. Sequencing used immunoSEQ multiplex PCR; TCRdb keeps in-frame clones, though not all of them. The top ten hold 0.95% to 1.5% of the sample, which has 50,000 to 75,000 clones, about 85% seen once. Specimen: CD4+ or CD8+ T cells sorted from blood, collected in a trial of the OX40 agonist ivuxolimab. This TCR was sampled from an adult with an advanced solid tumor such as melanoma, head and neck, liver or kidney cancer. The chain is built from TRBV11-3 and TRBJ2-1; the match to TRBD2 covers 7 bases. The CDR3 DNA reads TGTGCCAGCAGCTTTGGAGCGGGGGAGCAGTTCTTC. This encodes CASSFGAGEQFF.